These T cell receptor beta chains were read from a single sample in a study of cytomegalovirus exposure and HLA in healthy donors. The table came from immunoSEQ multiplex PCR; TCRdb's copy has only in-frame clones and leaves some out. The repertoire includes roughly 110,000 clones, more than 70% of them detected once, and 2% to 3% sits in the top ten. Input material: PBMCs. The origin of the receptors is a middle-aged man in good health and CMV-seronegative. Each CDR3 is given with its conserved first and last residue. A D gene is named only where the DNA matches it firmly. Size values are once, few and many counts, or a class for expanded clones, and some rows have none.

V	size	length	D	J	DNA	CDR3
TRBV6-1	-	12	-	TRBJ2-7	TGTGCCAGCAGTGAATTGCGGTACGAGCAGTACTTC	CASSELRYEQYF
TRBV7-9	once	15	-	TRBJ1-4	TGTGCCAGCAGCCCGACAAATCTAGGGGGTGAAAAACTGTTTTTT	CASSPTNLGGEKLFF
TRBV6-1	-	15	-	TRBJ1-5	TGTGCCAGCAGACAGGTACGTCTGGGCAATCAGCCCCAGCATTTT	CASRQVRLGNQPQHF
TRBV4-1	few	15	-	TRBJ2-3	TGCGCCAGCAGCCCCCGGGACTTACAAGCGGATACGCAGTATTTT	CASSPRDLQADTQYF
TRBV10-1	-	15	-	TRBJ2-5	TGCGCCAGCAGTAAGGATTCGTCCAGGGAAGAGACCCAGTACTTC	CASSKDSSREETQYF
TRBV6-1	once	18	-	TRBJ2-6	TGTGCCAGCAGTGAATTCGAGAGACAGGCTCCTGGGGCCAACGTCCTGACTTTC	CASSEFERQAPGANVLTF
TRBV5-8	once	15	-	TRBJ1-1	TGTGCCAGCAGCTTAGGGGGAATCATGAACACTGAAGCTTTCTTT	CASSLGGIMNTEAFF
TRBV10-3	-	12	-	TRBJ2-5	TGTGCCATCAGAGACGGCGGGGAGACCCAGTACTTC	CAIRDGGETQYF
TRBV4-2	-	16	-	TRBJ2-7	TGTGCCAGCAGCCAAGATTCTGGCGCTTCCACTACCTGGCAGTACTTC	CASSQDSGASTTWQYF
TRBV18	-	15	TRBD1	TRBJ1-5	TGTGCCAGCTCACCGCGTCAGGGGGCGGGTCAGCCCCAGCATTTT	CASSPRQGAGQPQHF
TRBV30	-	15	-	TRBJ1-6	TGTGCCTGGAGGGGGGGGGCCTCCTATAATTCACCCCTCCACTTT	CAWRGGASYNSPLHF
TRBV5-1	once	18	TRBD2	TRBJ2-1	TGCGCCAGCAGCTTGGCCTTAGGACTAGCGGACTCCTACAATGAGCAGTTCTTC	CASSLALGLADSYNEQFF
TRBV7-3	-	15	-	TRBJ2-6	TGTGCCAGCAGCTCCCGTAGTACCGGGGCCAACGTCCTGACTTTC	CASSSRSTGANVLTF
TRBV27	-	13	-	TRBJ1-1	TGTGCCAGCAGGAGGGGGAGCCTAAATGAAGCTTTCTTT	CASRRGSLNEAFF
TRBV5-1	-	13	-	TRBJ2-5	TGCGCCAGCCGCTATCTAGGGGTTGAGACCCAGTACTTC	CASRYLGVETQYF
TRBV6-4	-	18	-	TRBJ1-5	TGTGCCAGCAGTGACGGGGACACTCCGAATCATAGCAATCAGCCCCAGCATTTT	CASSDGDTPNHSNQPQHF
TRBV2	-	14	-	TRBJ1-1	TGTGCCAGCAGGCCCAGGGTGGGTAACACTGAAGCTTTCTTT	CASRPRVGNTEAFF
TRBV5-1	-	16	TRBD2	TRBJ2-7	TGCGCCAGCAGCTTGGCACCACTAGCGGGGGCCTCCGAGCAGTACTTC	CASSLAPLAGASEQYF
TRBV6-1	-	15	TRBD2	TRBJ2-7	TGTGCCAGCAGTATACTAGCGGGGGGGCAAAACGAGCAGTACTTC	CASSILAGGQNEQYF
TRBV6-5	-	15	-	TRBJ1-1	TGTGCCAGCAGTTACTCTCGGGGGAGTCACACTGAAGCTTTCTTT	CASSYSRGSHTEAFF
TRBV5-1	once	16	-	TRBJ1-6	TGCGCCAGCAGCTTGGAGTGGACAGCCTATAATTCACCCCTCCACTTT	CASSLEWTAYNSPLHF
TRBV20-1	-	11	-	TRBJ1-1	TGCAGTGCTATTAAGAACACTGAAGCTTTCTTT	CSAIKNTEAFF
TRBV7-2	-	11	-	TRBJ2-5	TGTGCCAGCAGCTGGGCTGAGACCCAGTACTTC	CASSWAETQYF
TRBV5-1	-	15	TRBD1	TRBJ1-1	TGCGCCAGCAGCTCCGACAGGGGATTCCGAACTGAAGCTTTCTTT	CASSSDRGFRTEAFF
TRBV7-8	-	17	TRBD2	TRBJ2-1	TGTGCCAGCAGCTTAGGGGGACTAGCGGGGGGGACGAATGAGCAGTTCTTC	CASSLGGLAGGTNEQFF
TRBV7-3	-	16	TRBD2	TRBJ2-5	TGTGCCAGCAGCCTCCTAGCGGGGGGCCAAGGCGAGACCCAGTACTTC	CASSLLAGGQGETQYF
TRBV5-1	few	16	-	TRBJ1-1	TGCGCCAGCAGCCTGGAGAGTGGGCCCGTGAACACTGAAGCTTTCTTT	CASSLESGPVNTEAFF
TRBV6-5	-	16	-	TRBJ1-1	TGTGCCAGCAGTTACTCCCGGCCAGGGCTGAACACTGAAGCTTTCTTT	CASSYSRPGLNTEAFF
TRBV19	-	17	TRBD1	TRBJ1-5	TGTGCCAGTACCTGGGACAGGGACTTGAATAGCAATCAGCCCCAGCATTTT	CASTWDRDLNSNQPQHF
TRBV29-1	-	16	TRBD2	TRBJ2-2	TGCAGCGTTGGGCTAGCGGGGGGAACATACACCGGGGAGCTGTTTTTT	CSVGLAGGTYTGELFF
TRBV9	-	15	-	TRBJ1-2	TGTGCCAGCAGCGTAGGGACAGACGCGAACTATGGCTACACCTTC	CASSVGTDANYGYTF
TRBV5-6	-	13	-	TRBJ2-3	TGTGCCAGCAGCTTCGGGAGCACAGATACGCAGTATTTT	CASSFGSTDTQYF
TRBV28	once	15	TRBD2	TRBJ2-7	TGTGCCAGCACCCCCCCGGGGGGTATTGGCTACGAGCAGTACTTC	CASTPPGGIGYEQYF
TRBV19	-	15	-	TRBJ1-5	TGTGCCAGTAGTATAGCGGGGGGAGATGTTCAGCCCCAGCATTTT	CASSIAGGDVQPQHF
TRBV2	-	13	-	TRBJ1-4	TGTGCCAGCGAGGCGGCAACTAATGAAAAACTGTTTTTT	CASEAATNEKLFF
TRBV6-5	-	15	-	TRBJ2-3	TGTGCCAGCAGCTTTCTGGGGGGTGGCACAGATACGCAGTATTTT	CASSFLGGGTDTQYF
TRBV2	-	16	TRBD1	TRBJ1-1	TGTGCCAGCAGTGAAGGACAGGGAGACTGGAACACTGAAGCTTTCTTT	CASSEGQGDWNTEAFF
TRBV11-3	-	14	TRBD2	TRBJ2-1	TGTGCCAGCAGCTTGACTAGCGGTTACAATGAGCAGTTCTTC	CASSLTSGYNEQFF
TRBV5-1	-	15	-	TRBJ1-1	TGCGCCAGCAGCCGGGGGGGGAGGGTGAACACTGAAGCTTTCTTT	CASSRGGRVNTEAFF
TRBV7-2	-	15	-	TRBJ2-1	TGTGCCAGCAGCTTAAGGGACTCCAACTACAATGAGCAGTTCTTC	CASSLRDSNYNEQFF
TRBV5-1	few	14	-	TRBJ2-3	TGCGCCAGCAGCTTGGGCCAAGCCACAGATACGCAGTATTTT	CASSLGQATDTQYF
TRBV10-3	once	14	-	TRBJ1-1	TGTGCCATCAGTGGTAACCAGATGAACACTGAAGCTTTCTTT	CAISGNQMNTEAFF
TRBV9	-	14	-	TRBJ1-5	TGTGCCAGCAGCGTAAGCCCGGCGGGACAGCCCCAGCATTTT	CASSVSPAGQPQHF
TRBV5-1	-	15	-	TRBJ2-2	TGCGCCACCAGGTATTCGGGGGCGAACACCGGGGAGCTGTTTTTT	CATRYSGANTGELFF
TRBV5-1	-	14	-	TRBJ2-5	TGCGCCAGCAGCACACCAGGGAACTCAGAGACCCAGTACTTC	CASSTPGNSETQYF